This TCR beta chain was captured by sequencing in a study of cytomegalovirus exposure and HLA in healthy donors. The PCR was carried out with 60 Vbeta primers and 13 Jbeta primers. Repertoires were generated with immunoSEQ multiplex PCR, while TCRdb's copy carries only in-frame clones and drops some. The sample shows some 190,000 clones, 65% to 85% of them seen only once. Concerning this clone itself: What it binds is unknown. This same CDR3 is encoded by further DNA sequences in the sample.

Study-wide points: Later analysis identified several of the most significant clusters that appeared linked to common viral pathogens. Among immune exposure information, only CMV serostatus was available. According to a later analysis, most TCR beta chains associated with CMV appeared HLA-restricted.

The V and J ends lost 3 bases and 1 base respectively, with 7 bases between them. This CDR3 comprises 13 residues. CDR1 and CDR2 (germline): KGHSH, LQKENI. This chain joins TRBV18 and TRBJ2-7, with a weak D call TRBD2 (5 bases). This TCR was recovered from a girl aged 5 to 17 in good health and CMV-seropositive. The sample was PBMCs. The CDR3 loop is CASSPGESYEQYF. CDR3 DNA: TGTGCCAGCTCACCCGGGGAGTCCTACGAGCAGTACTTC.